Following are 23 T cell receptor beta chains from one sample sequenced in a study of blood T cell repertoires in COVID-19. The data were produced by immunoSEQ multiplex PCR, yet TCRdb's version contains in-frame clones alone and is incomplete. The sample records 35,000 to 45,000 clones, roughly 87% being singletons. Material: peripheral blood. The receptors originated from a human donor in a cohort sampled during active COVID-19.

The chain couples TRBV5-1 to TRBJ2-7; TRBD1 matches at 7 bases. The germline V gene has CDR1 SGHRS and CDR2 YFSETQ. Losses at the gene ends were 0 bases for V and 5 bases for J; bases not matched to a gene: 5. CDR3 length: 14 amino acids. The CDR3 loop is CASSLDRGHDEQYF. CDR3 nucleotide sequence: TGCGCCAGCAGCTTGGACAGGGGACATGACGAGCAGTACTTC.

The chain uses TRBV4-3 and TRBJ1-6, with 8 bases fitting TRBD1. The CDR3 totals 16 residues. CDR1 and CDR2 from the germline V gene are LGHNA and YSLEER. The V and J ends lost 0 bases and 9 bases, in that order; junction bases with no gene match: 7. The CDR3 DNA reads as TGCGCCAGCAGCCAAGATAGCCAACAGGGGGTTTCACCCCTCCACTTT. Protein: CASSQDSQQGVSPLHF.

The chain carries TRBV28 and TRBJ2-1, with D maybe TRBD2 (6 bases). The CDR3 is 14 amino acids. Germline lookup yields CDR1 MDHEN and CDR2 SYDVKM. The germline V and J ends were trimmed by 8 bases and 6 bases, with 17 bases remaining between them. DNA for the CDR3: TGTGCCAGCTTCCCACTGGGAGGTAGCAATGAGCAGTTCTTC. It specifies CASFPLGGSNEQFF.

The chain uses TRBV18 and TRBJ2-7; no clear D gene. Germline CDR1 KGHSH, CDR2 LQKENI. With 5 bases removed from V and 7 bases from J, the gap between germline ends came to 6 bases. The CDR3 runs 10 residues. CDR3 sequence (DNA): TGTGCCAGCTCATTACGGGAGCAGTACTTC. The encoded protein is CASSLREQYF.

This chain links TRBV9 with TRBJ2-3; no clear D. The V end lost 4 bases, the J end lost 6 bases, and 9 bases lay between the germline ends. Germline lookup yields CDR1 SGDLS and CDR2 YYNGEE. This CDR3 is built from 12 residues. This CDR3 reads CASSPSADTQYF. The CDR3 DNA sequence: TGTGCCAGCAGCCCCTCAGCGGATACGCAGTATTTT.

In its sample, this clone was seen once. This rearrangement joins TRBV30 to TRBJ2-5, with D perhaps TRBD1 (5 bases). V was shortened by 0 bases and J by 7 bases, with 15 bases between the two germline ends. CDR3 size: 14 residues. CDR1 and CDR2 from the germline V gene are GTSNPN and SVGIG (reference sequence). CDR3 sequence reads: CAWSVGRAYGTQYF. CDR3 nucleotide sequence: TGTGCCTGGAGTGTCGGCAGGGCCTACGGGACCCAGTACTTC.

The chain employs TRBV5-6 and TRBJ1-2; D unresolved. The germline CDR1 and CDR2 sequences are SGHDT and YYEEEE. The CDR3 extends over 12 amino acids. The V end lost 3 bases, the J end lost 8 bases, and 11 bases lay between the germline ends. In nucleotides, the CDR3 is TGTGCCAGCAGCTACTCCCCGGGGGGCTACACCTTC. It encodes CASSYSPGGYTF.

This clone was observed a single time. This chain connects TRBV19 to TRBJ1-1, with D perhaps TRBD1 (6 bases). CDR1 and CDR2 from the germline V gene are LNHDA and SQIVND (reference sequence). Trimming shortened V by 7 bases and J by 0 bases, and 18 bases separated the two germline ends. The CDR3 loop spans 16 amino acids. CDR3 DNA: TGTGCCAGTACCCCGACAGGAAGGCGGATGAACACTGAAGCTTTCTTT. Encoded protein: CASTPTGRRMNTEAFF.

V usage is TRBV12-3 or TRBV12-4 and J usage is TRBJ2-5; no reliable D call. Deletions cut 1 base from V and 7 bases from J, with 10 bases between. This CDR3 is 13 amino acids long. The CDR3 DNA reads TGTGCCAGCAGTTTAGAGACTTTGGGGACCCAGTACTTC. Translating it yields CASSLETLGTQYF.

The rearrangement links TRBV30 to TRBJ1-1, with D tentatively TRBD1 (5 bases). Trimming took 0 bases from V and 6 from J, leaving 17 bases between them. The CDR3 runs to 15 residues. Per the germline V gene, CDR1 is GTSNPN and CDR2 is SVGIG (reference sequence). As DNA, the CDR3 is TGTGCCTGGAGTGTAGTAAGGGGAATTGGCTCTGAAGCTTTCTTT. Translation: CAWSVVRGIGSEAFF.

V gene TRBV6-5 combines with J gene TRBJ1-5; D remains unclear. V was trimmed by 2 bases and J by 6 bases, leaving 8 bases between them. This CDR3 is 13 amino acids long. From germline, CDR1 is MNHEY and CDR2 SVGAGI. CDR3 coding DNA: TGTGCCAGCAGTTACAGCCCTAGTCAGCCCCAGCATTTT. This codes for CASSYSPSQPQHF.

This chain uses TRBV7-2 with TRBJ2-7; no reliable D call. CDR1 and CDR2 (germline): SGHTA, FQGNSA. The CDR3 covers 12 residues. With 5 bases removed from V and 3 bases from J, the gap between germline ends came to 8 bases. CDR3 residues: CASSPPGYEQYF. The CDR3 coding sequence is TGTGCCAGCAGCCCGCCCGGCTACGAGCAGTACTTC.

The sample holds a few counts of this clone. CDR3 nucleotide sequence: TGCGCCAGCAGCCCCTGGACAGCTGGAAACACCATATATTTT. This encodes CASSPWTAGNTIYF. The gene calls are TRBV4-1 and TRBJ1-3; D possibly corresponds to TRBD1 (6 bases). Germline CDR1 is MGHRA and CDR2 is YSYEKL. Trimming cost V 4 bases and J 2 bases, with 9 bases left between them. CDR3 length: 14 amino acids.

This clone appeared a few times. The gene calls are TRBV5-1 and TRBJ2-2; the D gene is possibly TRBD2 (6 bases). The CDR3 loop spans 13 amino acids. V was clipped by 4 bases and J by 5 bases, with 9 bases between them. CDR1 SGHRS and CDR2 YFSETQ come from the germline V gene. CDR3 sequence reads: CASSGGSTGELFF. The CDR3 DNA reads as TGCGCCAGCAGCGGGGGGTCAACCGGGGAGCTGTTTTTT.

The V and J genes are TRBV7-9 and TRBJ2-5, with 7 bases that match TRBD2. This CDR3 spans 17 amino acids. Unmatched junction bases numbered 15, after V lost 4 bases and J lost 4 bases. The germline gives CDR1 SEHNR, CDR2 FQNEAQ (reference sequence). Written as DNA, the CDR3 is TGTGCCAGCAGCTCAGGCTTAACTAGCTCGGGGGGAGAGACCCAGTACTTC. Its translation is CASSSGLTSSGGETQYF.

The J gene is TRBJ1-2, the V gene TRBV5-5; D might be TRBD1 (5 bases). From germline, CDR1 is SGHKS and CDR2 YYEKEE (reference sequence). The CDR3 extends over 17 amino acids. Trimming took 4 bases from V and 0 from J, leaving 19 bases between them. CDR3 DNA: TGTGCCAGCAGCGTCGCCGGGACTGTGCGTCCTAACTATGGCTACACCTTC. It translates to CASSVAGTVRPNYGYTF.

The CDR3 reads CASSLSAGGAGNIQYF. The CDR3 DNA is TGTGCCAGCAGCTTGTCGGCCGGGGGGGCCGGAAACATTCAGTACTTC. The genes are TRBV7-6 and TRBJ2-4; the match to TRBD2 covers 8 bases. Per the germline V gene, CDR1 is SGHVS and CDR2 is FNYEAQ. The CDR3 has 16 amino acids. The V segment lost 3 bases and the J segment 6 bases; nucleotides outside the gene matches: 10.

The chain is built from TRBV7-2 and TRBJ2-6; D is possibly TRBD1 (5 bases). There are 15 residues in the CDR3. Per the germline V gene, CDR1 is SGHTA and CDR2 is FQGNSA. V shed 5 bases and J shed 0 bases, with 8 bases lying between them. CDR3 loop: CASSRGLSGANVLTF. For the CDR3, the DNA is TGTGCCAGCAGCAGGGGCCTCTCTGGGGCCAACGTCCTGACTTTC.

The chain recombines TRBV5-1 with TRBJ2-7; a weak D match, TRBD1 (6 bases). V was cut by 2 bases and J by 6 bases, with 15 bases left in between. The CDR3 runs 14 residues. Germline V CDR1 and CDR2: SGHRS, YFSETQ. CDR3 in DNA: TGCGCCAGCAGCTTACAGGGAAGGGGCGCCGAGCAGTACTTC. It translates to CASSLQGRGAEQYF.

A single count supports this clone. V and J are TRBV3-1 (or the pseudogene TRBV3-2) and TRBJ1-5; D gene unclear. There are 15 residues in the CDR3. V was trimmed by 1 base and J by 3 bases, leaving 10 bases between them. Germline V gene sequence: CDR1 LGHDT, CDR2 YNNKEL (reference sequence). The CDR3 reads CASSQGGITNQPQHF. In DNA form, the CDR3 reads TGTGCCAGCAGCCAAGGAGGGATCACCAATCAGCCCCAGCATTTT.

The chain uses TRBV6-2 or TRBV6-3 and TRBJ2-1, with 8 bases matching TRBD2. J was trimmed by 7 bases and V by 6 bases; bases with no gene match: 8. CDR3 length: 14 amino acids. The germline CDR1 and CDR2 sequences are MNHEY and SVGEGT. This chain's CDR3 is CASSPGLELNEQFF. The DNA of the CDR3 is TGTGCCAGCAGCCCGGGACTAGAGTTAAATGAGCAGTTCTTC.

The chain combines TRBV20-1 with TRBJ2-1; D remains unclear. V dropped 4 bases and J dropped 7 bases, with 5 bases sitting between them. Germline CDR1 and CDR2: DFQATT and SNEGSKA (reference sequence). The CDR3 totals 10 residues. CDR3 in amino acids: CSAIRNEQFF. The CDR3, as DNA: TGCAGTGCTATTCGGAATGAGCAGTTCTTC.

The chain carries TRBV28 and TRBJ2-7; 10 bases line up with TRBD2. Germline-derived CDR1 and CDR2 are MDHEN and SYDVKM. This CDR3 region has 17 residues. Trimming cost V 5 bases and J 2 bases; bases outside gene matches: 12. The CDR3 protein is CASSPPRRTSGTYEQYF. CDR3 coding DNA: TGTGCCAGCAGTCCCCCACGTCGGACTAGCGGCACCTACGAGCAGTACTTC.